The clone carrying this TCR beta chain appeared a few times. The sample originates from a study of CD8 T cells in ankylosing spondylitis. TCRdb reanalysed the 5' RACE reads using MiXCR and keeps one entry per CDR3 protein. The sample has some 290,000 distinct CDR3 sequences, 15% to 25% seen once. The source of this sequence is a male donor with ankylosing spondylitis or in good health (not recorded which). Sequenced input: blood, either unsorted or a sorted T cell fraction (not recorded which).

This CDR3 is CATQPGQGAPDTQYF. The CDR3 region has the DNA TGTGCCACACAACCGGGACAGGGGGCGCCGGATACGCAGTATTTT. V gene TRBV12-3 or TRBV12-4 combines with J gene TRBJ2-3; 12 nucleotides line up with TRBD1. This CDR3 comprises 15 residues. Trimming cost V 10 bases and J 6 bases; bases outside gene matches: 11.